This T cell receptor (beta chain) was sequenced during a study of T cell repertoires in cytomegalovirus infection. Turning to this clonotype: Antigen: not known.

This CDR3 has 15 residues. The V gene end was trimmed by 5 bases and the J gene end by 2 bases; junction bases not matched to a gene: 5. Germline V lookup: CDR1 MGHRA, CDR2 YSYEKL. Each CDR3 protein gets one entry after TCRdb re-called the reads with MiXCR. There are under 130,000 distinct CDR3 sequences in the sample; less than 55% occur only once, and roughly 70% lies in the top ten. This TCR was sampled from a human donor in good health (CMV status not recorded). Some clones in this sample may be carry-over from other donors' samples. This sample comprised CD8+ T cells from cultured PBMCs, obtained from culture after CMV antigen stimulation. This rearrangement joins TRBV4-1 to TRBJ2-3; TRBD2 matches 9 bases. CDR3 loop: CASSSRTSDTDTQYF. CDR3 coding DNA: TGCGCCAGCAGCTCTCGGACTAGCGACACAGATACGCAGTATTTT.